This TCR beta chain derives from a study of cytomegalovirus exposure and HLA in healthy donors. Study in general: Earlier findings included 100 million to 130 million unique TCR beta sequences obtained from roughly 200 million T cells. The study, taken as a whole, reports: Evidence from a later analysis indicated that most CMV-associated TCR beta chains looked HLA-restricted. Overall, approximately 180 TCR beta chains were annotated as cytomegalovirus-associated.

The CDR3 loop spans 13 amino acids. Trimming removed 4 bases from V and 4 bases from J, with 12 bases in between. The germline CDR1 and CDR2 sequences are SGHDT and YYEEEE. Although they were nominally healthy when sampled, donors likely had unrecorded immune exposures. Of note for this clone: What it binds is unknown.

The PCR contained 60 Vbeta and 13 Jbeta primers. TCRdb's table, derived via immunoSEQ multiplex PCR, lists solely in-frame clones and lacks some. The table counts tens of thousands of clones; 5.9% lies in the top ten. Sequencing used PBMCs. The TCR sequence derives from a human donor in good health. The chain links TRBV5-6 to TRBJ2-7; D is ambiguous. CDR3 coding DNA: TGTGCCAGCAGCCCCCAGTCGTCGTACGAGCAGTACTTC. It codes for CASSPQSSYEQYF. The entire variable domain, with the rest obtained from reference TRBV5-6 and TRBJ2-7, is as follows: DAGVTQSPTHLIKTRGQQVTLRCSPKSGHDTVSWYQQALGQGPQFIFQYYEEEERQRGNFPDRFSGHQFPNYSSELNVNALLLGDSALYLCASSPQSSYEQYFGPGTRLTVT.